The T cell receptor beta chain described here comes from a study of blood T cell repertoires in COVID-19. Sequenced by immunoSEQ multiplex PCR; TCRdb stores in-frame clones only, minus some. The repertoire consists of roughly 330,000 clones, with roughly 83% occurring once and the leading ten covering under 2%. This CDR3 is 15 amino acids long. The ends lost 3 bases at V and 2 bases at J; junction bases unmatched: 7. Germline assignment: CDR1 MRHNA and CDR2 SNTAGT. The rearrangement joins TRBV6-4 to TRBJ2-7, with TRBD2 matching 7 bases. The clonotype comes from a woman between 45 and 60 years old with acute or convalescent COVID-19. Sequencing was done on a sample of peripheral blood. The CDR3 sequence: CASSEWGGTPYEQYF. In DNA, the CDR3 is TGTGCCAGCAGTGAATGGGGAGGGACTCCCTACGAGCAGTACTTC.